This T cell receptor beta chain was recovered during a study of OX40 agonist ivuxolimab in advanced cancers. On the study more broadly: As their treatment, patients were administered ivuxolimab, an agonistic anti-OX40 (CD134) antibody. Checkpoint inhibitors had been given previously to 40% of patients.

Germline loops: CDR1 SGHNT, CDR2 YENEEA. Deletions cut 5 bases from V and 6 bases from J, with 20 bases between. The CDR3 length is 16 residues. Autoimmune disease history or systemic immunosuppression barred patients. Assay used: immunoSEQ multiplex PCR; TCRdb lists only in-frame clones, some missing. Among around 70,000 clones listed, 85% were seen once. The TCR sequence derives from an adult with an advanced solid tumor such as melanoma, head and neck, liver or kidney cancer. The sample in question was CD4+ or CD8+ T cells sorted from blood, obtained in a trial of the OX40 agonist ivuxolimab. The rearrangement links TRBV11-3 to TRBJ2-1; D perhaps matches TRBD2 (5 bases). CDR3: CASSPRDGIVFNEQFF. The DNA of the CDR3 is TGTGCCAGCAGCCCCCGTGACGGGATCGTATTCAATGAGCAGTTCTTC.